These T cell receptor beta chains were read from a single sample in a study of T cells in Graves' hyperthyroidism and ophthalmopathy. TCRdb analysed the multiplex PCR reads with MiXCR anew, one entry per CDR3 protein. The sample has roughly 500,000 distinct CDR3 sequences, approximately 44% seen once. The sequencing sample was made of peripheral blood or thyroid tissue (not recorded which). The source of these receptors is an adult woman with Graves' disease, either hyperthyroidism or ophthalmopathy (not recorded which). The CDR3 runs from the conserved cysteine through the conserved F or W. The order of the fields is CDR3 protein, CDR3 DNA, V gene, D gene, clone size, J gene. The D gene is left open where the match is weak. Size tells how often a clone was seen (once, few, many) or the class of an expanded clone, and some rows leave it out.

cdr3_aa: CASRETGAYGYTF
cdr3_nt: TGCGCCAGCAGGGAGACAGGAGCCTATGGCTACACCTTC
v_call: TRBV5-1
d_call: NA
clone_size: many
j_call: TRBJ1-2

cdr3_aa: CDSSPGPSYEQYF
cdr3_nt: TGTGACAGCAGCCCCGGCCCGTCCTACGAGCAGTACTTC
v_call: TRBV5-1
d_call: NA
clone_size: NA
j_call: TRBJ2-7

cdr3_aa: CSASWSGNSYEQYF
cdr3_nt: TGCAGTGCTAGTTGGAGCGGGAACAGCTACGAGCAGTACTTC
v_call: TRBV20-1
d_call: TRBD2
clone_size: many
j_call: TRBJ2-7

cdr3_aa: CASSDWGQETQYF
cdr3_nt: TGTGCCAGCAGTGACTGGGGGCAAGAGACCCAGTACTTC
v_call: TRBV2
d_call: NA
clone_size: many
j_call: TRBJ2-5

cdr3_aa: CATEGGTEAFF
cdr3_nt: TGTGCCACCGAAGGAGGCACTGAAGCTTTCTTT
v_call: TRBV24-1
d_call: NA
clone_size: many
j_call: TRBJ1-1

cdr3_aa: CSVVVETQCF
cdr3_nt: TGCAGCGTTGTTGTAGAGACCCAGTGCTTC
v_call: TRBV29-1
d_call: NA
clone_size: NA
j_call: TRBJ2-5

cdr3_aa: CASSPGTVNQPQHF
cdr3_nt: TGCGCCAGCAGCCCAGGGACAGTAAATCAGCCCCAGCATTTT
v_call: TRBV9
d_call: TRBD1
clone_size: many
j_call: TRBJ1-5

cdr3_aa: CATSRVRQGDGYTF
cdr3_nt: TGTGCCACCAGCAGAGTTAGACAGGGAGATGGCTACACCTTC
v_call: TRBV15
d_call: TRBD1
clone_size: NA
j_call: TRBJ1-2

cdr3_aa: CASSAGQVNNSPLHF
cdr3_nt: TGCGCCAGCAGTGCGGGACAGGTTAATAATTCACCCCTCCACTTT
v_call: TRBV5-1
d_call: TRBD1
clone_size: many
j_call: TRBJ1-6

cdr3_aa: CASSTQGKPQHF
cdr3_nt: TGTGCCAGTAGTACACAGGGTAAGCCCCAGCATTTT
v_call: TRBV19
d_call: NA
clone_size: NA
j_call: TRBJ1-5

cdr3_aa: CASSLGLVKGSGNTIYF
cdr3_nt: TGTGCCAGCAGCTTAGGTTTGGTTAAGGGCTCTGGAAACACCATATATTTT
v_call: TRBV7-2
d_call: NA
clone_size: many
j_call: TRBJ1-3

cdr3_aa: CATSRDRKGEQYF
cdr3_nt: TGTGCCACCAGCAGAGATCGGAAGGGCGAGCAGTACTTC
v_call: TRBV15
d_call: NA
clone_size: NA
j_call: TRBJ2-7

cdr3_aa: CASSSSGTGVLEQFF
cdr3_nt: TGTGCCAGCAGTTCATCCGGGACAGGGGTTCTTGAGCAGTTCTTC
v_call: TRBV12-3/TRBV12-4
d_call: TRBD1
clone_size: few
j_call: TRBJ2-1

cdr3_aa: CAIRALGMMETQYF
cdr3_nt: TGTGCCATCAGGGCTCTGGGGATGATGGAGACCCAGTACTTC
v_call: TRBV10-3
d_call: NA
clone_size: NA
j_call: TRBJ2-5

cdr3_aa: CASSEGLAGVQGGMAEAFF
cdr3_nt: TGCGCCAGCAGTGAGGGACTAGCGGGAGTCCAGGGGGGTATGGCTGAAGCTTTCTTT
v_call: TRBV10-1
d_call: TRBD1
clone_size: NA
j_call: TRBJ1-1

cdr3_aa: CATLGNTEAFF
cdr3_nt: TGTGCCACCCTCGGGAACACTGAAGCTTTCTTT
v_call: TRBV2
d_call: NA
clone_size: once
j_call: TRBJ1-1

cdr3_aa: CATSYGDGRNLETQYF
cdr3_nt: TGTGCCACCAGCTACGGGGACGGGCGAAACCTAGAGACCCAGTACTTC
v_call: TRBV15
d_call: NA
clone_size: NA
j_call: TRBJ2-5

cdr3_aa: CAETGQDGYTF
cdr3_nt: TGTGCCGAGACAGGGCAAGATGGCTACACCTTC
v_call: TRBV14
d_call: TRBD1
clone_size: few
j_call: TRBJ1-2

cdr3_aa: CASSLGDRQIYEQYF
cdr3_nt: TGTGCCAGCAGCTTAGGGGACAGACAGATCTACGAGCAGTACTTC
v_call: TRBV7-2
d_call: TRBD1
clone_size: many
j_call: TRBJ2-7

cdr3_aa: CASSLAGSFGQETQYF
cdr3_nt: TGCGCCAGCAGCTTGGCAGGCAGTTTTGGACAAGAGACCCAGTACTTC
v_call: TRBV5-1
d_call: NA
clone_size: NA
j_call: TRBJ2-5

cdr3_aa: CATSRALSSMNTEAFF
cdr3_nt: TGTGCCACCAGCCGAGCCCTGAGCAGTATGAACACTGAAGCTTTCTTT
v_call: TRBV15
d_call: NA
clone_size: NA
j_call: TRBJ1-1

cdr3_aa: CASSETGNTEAFF
cdr3_nt: TGTGCCAGCAGCGAGACGGGGAACACTGAAGCTTTCTTT
v_call: TRBV7-8
d_call: NA
clone_size: many
j_call: TRBJ1-1

cdr3_aa: CAISEPGKGSYEQYF
cdr3_nt: TGTGCCATCAGTGAGCCGGGCAAAGGGTCCTACGAGCAGTACTTC
v_call: TRBV10-3
d_call: NA
clone_size: many
j_call: TRBJ2-7

cdr3_aa: CAISDWQGRGNTEAFF
cdr3_nt: TGTGCCATCAGTGATTGGCAGGGTAGAGGGAACACTGAAGCTTTCTTT
v_call: TRBV10-3
d_call: NA
clone_size: NA
j_call: TRBJ1-1